The 9 T cell receptor beta chains reported below all come from one sample, sequenced in a study of cytomegalovirus exposure and HLA in healthy donors. The primer mix had 60 Vbeta and 13 Jbeta primers. TCRdb keeps only in-frame clones here, not all; method: immunoSEQ multiplex PCR. The table records 100,000 to 150,000 clones, about four fifths of them present only once. Input material: PBMCs. These TCRs come from a male donor in good health and CMV-seronegative.

The chain links TRBV7-9 to TRBJ1-2; 10 positions match TRBD1. The CDR3 contains 16 residues. Germline V gene data show CDR1 as SEHNR and CDR2 as FQNEAQ (reference sequence). V lost 1 base, J lost 4 bases, and 6 bases stayed unmatched. In DNA, the CDR3 is TGTGCCAGCAGCTTAGTCGGGACAGGGGTGGTCTATGGCTACACCTTC. It specifies CASSLVGTGVVYGYTF.

The chain couples TRBV19 to TRBJ2-7, with 8 bases matching TRBD2. The CDR3 loop spans 15 amino acids. Germline V gene lookup returns CDR1 LNHDA and CDR2 SQIVND (reference sequence). V lost 6 bases and J lost 3; bases outside the gene matches: 10. DNA of the CDR3: TGTGCCAGTAGCCGGGGGGGCTTCCGAAGCTACGAGCAGTACTTC. Its protein product is CASSRGGFRSYEQYF.

V gene TRBV11-2 combines with J gene TRBJ1-2; TRBD1 is a possible D gene (6 bases). The V end lost 5 bases, the J end lost 4 bases, and 17 bases lay between the germline ends. The CDR3 length is 15 residues. Germline CDR1 is SGHAT and CDR2 is FQNNGV. DNA for the CDR3: TGTGCCAGCAGCAAAGATGGGGGGGCGGGCTATGGCTACACCTTC. Translation gives CASSKDGGAGYGYTF. The entire variable domain, with the rest obtained from reference TRBV11-2 and TRBJ1-2, is as follows: EAGVAQSPRYKIIEKRQSVAFWCNPISGHATLYWYQQILGQGPKLLIQFQNNGVVDDSQLPKDRFSAERLKGVDSTLKIQPAKLEDSAVYLCASSKDGGAGYGYTFGSGTRLTVV.

The gene calls are TRBV4-1 and TRBJ2-5; 7 bases match TRBD1. The V gene end was trimmed by 5 bases and the J gene end by 2 bases; junction bases not matched to a gene: 5. CDR3 length: 14 residues. From germline, CDR1 is MGHRA and CDR2 YSYEKL. The CDR3 here is CASSWRTGQETQYF. The CDR3 region has the DNA TGCGCCAGCAGCTGGCGGACAGGACAAGAGACCCAGTACTTC.

This clone appeared a single time. The chain carries TRBV27 and TRBJ1-2; 8 bases align to TRBD1. J lost 2 bases, V lost 3 bases, and 2 bases had no gene match. This CDR3 has 14 residues. Per germline, CDR1 MNHEY and CDR2 SMNVEV (reference sequence). The CDR3 loop is CASSLDRENYGYTF. The CDR3 coding sequence is TGTGCCAGCAGTTTGGACAGGGAAAACTATGGCTACACCTTC.

The V gene is TRBV5-4, the J gene TRBJ2-1, with 8 bases identical to TRBD1. J gave up 3 bases and V 1 base, and 3 bases lay outside the gene matches. The CDR3 is made up of 15 amino acids. Looked up from germline, CDR1 is SGHNT and CDR2 is YYREEE (reference sequence). CDR3 sequence (DNA): TGTGCCAGCAGCTTGACCGGGACAGGCTACAATGAGCAGTTCTTC. Translation gives CASSLTGTGYNEQFF.

V and J are TRBV15 and TRBJ2-7, with TRBD1 matching 8 bases. CDR1 and CDR2 from the germline V gene are LNHNV and YYDKDF (reference sequence). Trimming took 3 bases from V and 2 from J; bases not matched to a gene: 3. The length of the CDR3 is 14 residues. The CDR3 DNA reads TGTGCCACCAGCAGGGAACAGGGGGCCTACGAGCAGTACTTC. Its translation: CATSREQGAYEQYF.

The gene calls are TRBV4-2 and TRBJ2-2; no definite D call. The V end lost 0 bases, the J end lost 0 bases, and 8 bases lay between the germline ends. This CDR3 has 16 amino acids. Germline CDR1 and CDR2: LGHNA and YNFKEQ. CDR3 sequence: CASSQEVAANTGELFF. As DNA, the CDR3 is TGTGCCAGCAGCCAAGAGGTTGCAGCGAACACCGGGGAGCTGTTTTTT.

The chain recombines TRBV5-1 with TRBJ2-2, with D possibly matching TRBD1 (6 bases). The CDR3 length is 14 residues. V shed 0 bases and J shed 6 bases, with 9 bases lying between them. Germline CDR1 is SGHRS and CDR2 is YFSETQ. CDR3 residues: CASSLVQGPGELFF. The CDR3 DNA reads TGCGCCAGCAGCTTGGTACAGGGCCCCGGGGAGCTGTTTTTT.